There are many counts of the clone carrying this T cell receptor (beta chain). The target antigen is unknown. This CDR3 is 13 amino acids long. Trimming removed 6 bases at V and 0 bases at J, with 8 bases between. From the reads, TCRdb called clonotypes with MiXCR, one entry per CDR3 protein. This table holds more than 300,000 distinct CDR3 sequences, roughly 34% found once. The data are from a study of T cell repertoires in cytomegalovirus infection. At the level of the study: Shared public TCR beta signatures pointed to both CMV infection and a matching HLA type. Study-level findings and limits: What dominated the ex vivo response were HLA-C-restricted CMV-specific TCR beta clonotypes.

The chain employs TRBV12-3 or TRBV12-4 and TRBJ1-1; D might be TRBD1 (6 bases). The sequence was collected from a human donor in good health (CMV status not recorded). Some clones in this sample may be carry-over from other donors' samples. Sequencing was performed on cultured PBMCs, taken from culture after CMV antigen stimulation. The CDR3 protein is CASRQGLNTEAFF. The DNA for the CDR3 is TGTGCCAGCAGACAGGGCTTGAACACTGAAGCTTTCTTT.